The T cell receptor (beta chain) described here comes from a study of vaccination and CD4 T cells after COVID-19. This sample's treatment: roughly nine-day PBMC culture with coronavirus spike peptide pools or control peptides (ViraFEST assay). Sequencing of cultured CD4+ T cell DNA used the Oncomine TCR Beta short-read assay. TCRdb re-called the PCR reads through MiXCR, storing one row per CDR3 protein. The sample shows approximately 18,000 distinct CDR3 sequences, 53% of them seen only once. With regard to this clonotype: The antigen is undetermined.

This CDR3 region has 15 residues. The V gene's germline CDR1 is LGHNA and CDR2 YNFKEQ. V was trimmed by 0 bases and J by 3 bases, leaving 11 bases between them. This chain uses TRBV4-2 with TRBJ1-2, with D possibly TRBD1 on 5 matching bases. The input for sequencing was CD4+ T cells from blood, cultured in vitro, taken before SARS-CoV-2 vaccination. The source of this sequence is a human donor who had recovered from COVID-19. Written as DNA, the CDR3 is TGTGCCAGCAGCCAAGATCCGGGGGTTGACTATGGCTACACCTTC. Protein sequence: CASSQDPGVDYGYTF.